The clone carrying this TCR beta chain appeared a single time. Authors' analysis steps: Cell counts per sample came from amplifying reference gene primers. This table comes from immunoSEQ multiplex PCR, and its TCRdb copy is limited to in-frame clones, with some not included. That table is the source of V, J and clone size, and D and trimming were worked out from the DNA. The sample lists 25,000 to 30,000 clones, roughly 88% seen once, with more than 7.5% in the top ten. The J segment lost 4 bases and the V segment lost 7 bases, leaving 3 bases of the junction unmatched. The CDR3 runs to 12 residues. Germline V gives CDR1 ENHRY, CDR2 SYGVKD. The sample belongs to a study of blood T cell repertoires in COVID-19. Study background: The origin of the acute and convalescent COVID-19 samples was the United States, Italy and Spain.

The sample comprised peripheral blood. This receptor was obtained from a woman between 45 and 60 years old with active COVID-19. V is TRBV10-3 and J is TRBJ1-2; 7 bases map to TRBD1. CDR3 protein: CAITQGIYGYTF. The CDR3 DNA sequence: TGTGCCATCACACAGGGGATCTATGGCTACACCTTC.